This T cell receptor (beta chain) was retrieved from a study of T cell responses to AZD1222 COVID-19 vaccine. Turning to the study itself: Researchers grouped second doses given at about 4 or about 12 weeks into one pool. Overall study findings and caveats: Spike-spanning, vaccine-associated CD4 TCRs were dominant at 160-218 and 743-854. Females outnumbered males among donors, who were mostly white British; clonal diversity was possibly underestimated.

Only in-frame clones appear in the TCRdb table, and some are missing; sequencing was by immunoSEQ multiplex PCR. Among tens of thousands of clones listed, about nine tenths were seen once. The CDR3 spans 15 residues. Between the trimmed V and J ends, which lost 3 bases and 3 bases, there was a span of 15 bases. Germline assignment: CDR1 KGHSH and CDR2 LQKENI. A note on this clone: Its antigen is currently unknown.

The rearrangement joins TRBV18 to TRBJ2-7; possibly TRBD1 for D (5 bases). Specimen: peripheral blood, collected on day 0 of AZD1222 vaccination. The receptor comes from an adult in good health. The CDR3 region has the DNA TGTGCCAGCTCACCTAGGGGCGAGGTGTTCTACGAGCAGTACTTC. It is translated as CASSPRGEVFYEQYF. The full variable domain, with the rest looked up from reference TRBV18 and TRBJ2-7, is NAGVMQNPRHLVRRRGQEARLRCSPMKGHSHVYWYRQLPEEGLKFMVYLQKENIIDESGMPKERFSAEFPKEGPSILRIQQVVRGDSAAYFCASSPRGEVFYEQYFGPGTRLTVT.